This TCR beta chain was captured by sequencing in a study of molecular identifiers for immune sequencing clone quantification. By frequency in the sample, this clonotype is medium-sized. TCRdb reprocessed the PCR reads with MiXCR, giving one entry per CDR3 protein. Counted here are some 10,000 distinct CDR3 sequences, roughly a fifth occurring once; the ten biggest clones make up 1.1% to 1.5%. The CDR3 has 15 residues. J was trimmed by 5 bases and V by 6 bases; bases with no gene match: 7. Germline CDR1 is SEHNR and CDR2 is FQNEAQ (reference sequence). The sequence was obtained from a human donor in good health. Some libraries in this study had Jurkat cell RNA spiked in. The sequenced sample consisted of naive CD8+ T cells from blood, with Jurkat cell RNA spiked in. Subset meaning: FACS-sorted CD8+CD4-CCR7+CD45RA+ naive T cells. The chain combines TRBV7-9 with TRBJ1-4; 9 bases map to TRBD1. In DNA form, the CDR3 reads TGTGCCAGCAGGCGGACAGGGGAGAGGAATGAAAAACTGTTTTTT. Amino acids: CASRRTGERNEKLFF.